The following is a T cell receptor beta chain sequence with its context. The V gene's germline CDR1 is SGHDN and CDR2 FVKESK. The CDR3 covers 17 residues. The source of the sample is a study of monozygotic twins with inflammatory bowel disease. With the 5' RACE reads reprocessed, TCRdb shows one record per CDR3 protein and no DNA. The table for this sample gives around 410,000 distinct CDR3 sequences. The chain links TRBV14 to TRBJ2-1; lacking DNA, the TRBD2 call made by TCRdb goes unchecked. Source material: blood. This TCR came from a human donor with ulcerative colitis or Crohn's disease, or a healthy co-twin of an affected twin (not recorded which). CDR3: CASSQVWWLAGHNEQFF.